This TCR beta chain was sequenced for a study of blood T cell repertoires in COVID-19 (dated by TCRdb to the early 2020s). For context, the study as a whole: Samples from collaborators originated in the United States, Italy and Spain and spanned both the acute and convalescent phases of COVID-19. The prospective study material was composed of cDNA or gDNA derived from T cells, B-cell-depleted T cells, or PBMCs. Deeply sampled blood TCRbeta repertoires from subjects exposed to, actively infected with, or recovered from COVID-19 were included in the dataset. The repertoires were released in a freely available public database meant as a resource for research on the immune response to SARS-CoV-2. The samples were drawn from two sources: the first 160 participants of the ongoing ImmuneRACE study, and 1,000 to 1,500 subjects contributed by 6 global collaborators. Sample metadata almost always included a de-identified subject ID, COVID-19 status, age in years and sex. Where HLA class I and class II types were available, the types were taken from metadata supplied by the sample provider, not from assay-based typing. Broad study findings and their caveats: The amount of clinical and demographic metadata varied by source and participant and was provided uncurated.

Details on this clone: Its antigen specificity is not known. Within one base of it there is no much larger clone, and no base qualities were kept. The same CDR3 can be traced to other DNA sequences in this sample.

TCRbeta CDR3 regions were amplified from genomic DNA using the immunoSEQ Assay, a bias-controlled multiplex PCR. The study's own analysis went as follows. The number of nucleated cells in each sample was estimated by amplification of reference gene primers within the assay. To quantify the absolute abundance of each unique TCRbeta CDR3 rearrangement, sequence reads were collapsed and filtered. For each sample, productive Simpson clonality was calculated as the square root of Simpson's diversity index across productive rearrangements. Held by TCRdb, this immuneACCESS table contains in-frame sequences only and omits some clones. Under half of the omission traces to an unresolved V gene where checked; the cause of the rest is unknown. That table is the source of V, J and clone size, and D and trimming were worked out from the DNA. The sample table holds over 200,000 clones, of which 70% to 90% were seen once. Clones ranked in the top ten supply less than 3% of the sample.

One collaborating source in Seattle enrolled patients during active infection and followed them longitudinally through the course of disease. Whole blood was collected in K2EDTA tubes by collaborating institutions according to the institutions' own protocols. For TCRbeta analysis, collaborators shipped samples as frozen whole blood, isolated PBMCs, or DNA extracted from either of those sample types. Including the terminal cysteine and phenylalanine, the CDR3 comprises 14 residues. Just the 42-base CDR3 DNA is kept, in frame starting at base 1. For this chain, trimming is 4 bases at the V end and 5 bases at the J end, and the number of junction bases without a gene match is 6. CDR1 and CDR2, per the germline V gene, are SGHRS and YFSETQ.

The source material was peripheral blood. Recombination linked TRBV5-1 to TRBJ2-5; a stretch of 9 junction bases matches TRBD1. This clonotype originated in a man younger than 45 with COVID-19, enrolled during active disease. DNA sequence: TGCGCCAGCAGCCCCGGACAGGGGAAGGAGACCCAGTACTTC. The encoded protein is CASSPGQGKETQYF.